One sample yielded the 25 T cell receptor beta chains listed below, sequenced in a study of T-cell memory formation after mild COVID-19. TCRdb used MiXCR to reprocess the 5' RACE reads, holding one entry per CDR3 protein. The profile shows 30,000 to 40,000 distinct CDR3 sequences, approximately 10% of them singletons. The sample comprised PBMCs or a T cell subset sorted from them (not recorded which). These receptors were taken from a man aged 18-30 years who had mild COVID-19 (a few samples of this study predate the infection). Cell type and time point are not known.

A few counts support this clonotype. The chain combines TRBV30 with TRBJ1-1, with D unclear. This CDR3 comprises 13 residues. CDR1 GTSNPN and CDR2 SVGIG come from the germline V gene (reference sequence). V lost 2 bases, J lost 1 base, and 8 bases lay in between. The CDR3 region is CAWSRAENTEAFF. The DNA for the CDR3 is TGTGCCTGGAGTAGGGCAGAGAACACTGAAGCTTTCTTT.

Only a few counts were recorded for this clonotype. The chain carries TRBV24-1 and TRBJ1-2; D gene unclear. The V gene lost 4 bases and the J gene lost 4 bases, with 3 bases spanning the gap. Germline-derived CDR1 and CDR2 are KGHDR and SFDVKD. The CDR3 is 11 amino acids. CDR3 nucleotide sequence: TGTGCCACCAGTGACGTCTATGGCTACACCTTC. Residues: CATSDVYGYTF.

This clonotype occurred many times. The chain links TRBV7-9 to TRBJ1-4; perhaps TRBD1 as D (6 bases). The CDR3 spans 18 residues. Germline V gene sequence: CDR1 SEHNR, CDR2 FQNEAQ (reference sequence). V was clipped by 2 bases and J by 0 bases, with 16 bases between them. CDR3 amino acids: CASSLLPGEGATNEKLFF. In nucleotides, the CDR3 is TGTGCCAGCAGCTTACTGCCAGGGGAGGGGGCAACTAATGAAAAACTGTTTTTT. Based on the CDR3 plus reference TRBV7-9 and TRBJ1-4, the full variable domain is DTGVSQNPRHKITKRGQNVTFRCDPISEHNRLYWYRQTLGQGPEFLTYFQNEAQLEKSRLLSDRFSAERPKGSFSTLEIQRTEQGDSAMYLCASSLLPGEGATNEKLFFGSGTQLSVL.

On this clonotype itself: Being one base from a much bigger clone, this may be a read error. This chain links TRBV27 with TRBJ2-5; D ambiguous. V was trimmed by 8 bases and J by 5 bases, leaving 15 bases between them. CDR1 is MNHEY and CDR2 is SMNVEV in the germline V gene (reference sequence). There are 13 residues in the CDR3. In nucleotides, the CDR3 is TGTGCCAGCCCCACGGTAGGGATGGAGACCCAGTACTTC. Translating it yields CASPTVGMETQYF.

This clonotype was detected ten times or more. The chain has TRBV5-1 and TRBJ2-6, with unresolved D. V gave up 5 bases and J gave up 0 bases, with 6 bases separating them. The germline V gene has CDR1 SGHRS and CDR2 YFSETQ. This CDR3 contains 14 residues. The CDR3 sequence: CASRDSSGANVLTF. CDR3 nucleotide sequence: TGCGCCAGCAGGGATTCCTCTGGGGCCAACGTCCTGACTTTC. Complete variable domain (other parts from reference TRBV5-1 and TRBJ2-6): KAGVTQTPRYLIKTRGQQVTLSCSPISGHRSVSWYQQTPGQGLQFLFEYFSETQRNKGNFPGRFSGRQFSNSRSEMNVSTLELGDSALYLCASRDSSGANVLTFGAGSRLTVL.

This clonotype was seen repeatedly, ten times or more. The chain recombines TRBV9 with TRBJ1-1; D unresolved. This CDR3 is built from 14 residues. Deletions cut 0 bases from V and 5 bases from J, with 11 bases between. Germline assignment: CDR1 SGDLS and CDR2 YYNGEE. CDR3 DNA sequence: TGTGCCAGCAGCGTAGACACCGCCAAGACTGAAGCTTTCTTT. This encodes CASSVDTAKTEAFF.

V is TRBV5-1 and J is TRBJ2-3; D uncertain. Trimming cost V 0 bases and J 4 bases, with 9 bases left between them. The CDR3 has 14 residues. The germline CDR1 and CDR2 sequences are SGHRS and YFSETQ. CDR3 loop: CASSLDRQSDTQYF. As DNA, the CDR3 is TGCGCCAGCAGCTTGGACAGACAATCAGATACGCAGTATTTT.

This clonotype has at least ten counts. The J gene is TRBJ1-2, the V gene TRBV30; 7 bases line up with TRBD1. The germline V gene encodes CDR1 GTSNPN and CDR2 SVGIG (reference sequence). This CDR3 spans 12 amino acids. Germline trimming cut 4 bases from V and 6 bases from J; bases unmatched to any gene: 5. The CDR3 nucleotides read TGTGCCTGGAATTCTAGGGGGCATGGCTACACCTTC. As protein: CAWNSRGHGYTF.

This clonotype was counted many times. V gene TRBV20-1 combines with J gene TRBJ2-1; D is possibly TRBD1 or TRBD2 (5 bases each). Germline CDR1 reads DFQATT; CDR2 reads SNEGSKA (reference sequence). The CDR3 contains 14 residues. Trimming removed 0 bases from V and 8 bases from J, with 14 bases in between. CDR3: CSARDGRGAYEQFF. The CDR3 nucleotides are TGCAGTGCTAGAGATGGAAGAGGGGCCTATGAGCAGTTCTTC.

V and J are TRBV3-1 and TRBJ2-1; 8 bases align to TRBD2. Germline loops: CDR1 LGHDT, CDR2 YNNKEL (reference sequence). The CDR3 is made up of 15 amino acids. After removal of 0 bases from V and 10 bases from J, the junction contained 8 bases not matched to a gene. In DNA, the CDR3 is TGTGCCAGCAGCCAAGATGCCGGGGGGGCCCCCGAGCAGTTCTTC. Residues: CASSQDAGGAPEQFF.

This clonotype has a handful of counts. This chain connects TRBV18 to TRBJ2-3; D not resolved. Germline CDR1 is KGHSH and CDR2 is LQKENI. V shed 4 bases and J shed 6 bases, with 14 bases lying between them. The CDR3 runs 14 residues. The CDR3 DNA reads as TGTGCCAGCTCACGCCAGTACGGGTTCGATACGCAGTATTTT. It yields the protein CASSRQYGFDTQYF.

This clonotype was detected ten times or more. The CDR3 DNA reads as TGTGCCAGCAGCGGCCGGGACATACTGAGTTCACCCCTCCACTTT. This codes for CASSGRDILSSPLHF. V and J are TRBV7-2 and TRBJ1-6; D is possibly TRBD1 (6 bases). The germline V gene has CDR1 SGHTA and CDR2 FQGNSA. Trimming removed 5 bases at V and 9 bases at J, with 17 bases between. This CDR3 is built from 15 residues. Complete variable domain (other parts from reference TRBV7-2 and TRBJ1-6): GAGVSQSPSNKVTEKGKDVELRCDPISGHTALYWYRQSLGQGLEFLIYFQGNSAPDKSGLPSDRFSAERTGGSVSTLTIQRTQQEDSAVYLCASSGRDILSSPLHFGNGTRLTVT.

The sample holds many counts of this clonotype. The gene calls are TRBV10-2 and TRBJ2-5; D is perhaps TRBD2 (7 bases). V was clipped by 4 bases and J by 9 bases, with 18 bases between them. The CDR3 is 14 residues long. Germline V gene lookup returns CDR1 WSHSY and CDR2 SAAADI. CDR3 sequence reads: CASSAGGSGQSQYF. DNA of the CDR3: TGCGCCAGCAGTGCGGGGGGCTCCGGTCAGTCCCAGTACTTC.

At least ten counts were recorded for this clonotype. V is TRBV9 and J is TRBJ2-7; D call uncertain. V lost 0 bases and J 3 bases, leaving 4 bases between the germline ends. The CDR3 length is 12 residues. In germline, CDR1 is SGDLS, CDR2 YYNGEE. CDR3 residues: CASSVEGYEQYF. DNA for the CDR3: TGTGCCAGCAGCGTAGAAGGCTACGAGCAGTACTTC.

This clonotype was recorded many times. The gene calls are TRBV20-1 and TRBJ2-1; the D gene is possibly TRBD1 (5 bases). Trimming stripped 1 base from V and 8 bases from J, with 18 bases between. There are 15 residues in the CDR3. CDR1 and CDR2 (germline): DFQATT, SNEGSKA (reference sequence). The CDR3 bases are TGCAGTGCTAGAGTTGACCGCAGGGTCGGAGATGAGCAGTTCTTC. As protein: CSARVDRRVGDEQFF.

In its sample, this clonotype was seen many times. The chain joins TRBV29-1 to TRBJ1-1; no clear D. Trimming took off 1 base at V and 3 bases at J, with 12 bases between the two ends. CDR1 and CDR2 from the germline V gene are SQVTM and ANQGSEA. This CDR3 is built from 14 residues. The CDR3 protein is CSVEGMGWDTEAFF. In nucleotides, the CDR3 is TGCAGCGTTGAAGGTATGGGATGGGACACTGAAGCTTTCTTT.

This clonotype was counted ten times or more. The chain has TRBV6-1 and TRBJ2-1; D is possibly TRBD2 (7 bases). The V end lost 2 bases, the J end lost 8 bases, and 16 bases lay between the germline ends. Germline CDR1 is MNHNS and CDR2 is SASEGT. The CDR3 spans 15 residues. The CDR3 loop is CASSELVGGRDEQFF. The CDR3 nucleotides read TGTGCCAGCAGTGAACTTGTGGGGGGGCGCGATGAGCAGTTCTTC.

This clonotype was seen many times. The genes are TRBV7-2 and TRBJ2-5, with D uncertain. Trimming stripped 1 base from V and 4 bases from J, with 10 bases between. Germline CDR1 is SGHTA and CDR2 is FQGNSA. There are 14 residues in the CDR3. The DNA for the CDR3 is TGTGCCAGCAGCTTAGGACGATTGCCAGAGACCCAGTACTTC. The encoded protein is CASSLGRLPETQYF. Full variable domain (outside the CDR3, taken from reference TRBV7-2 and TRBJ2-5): GAGVSQSPSNKVTEKGKDVELRCDPISGHTALYWYRQSLGQGLEFLIYFQGNSAPDKSGLPSDRFSAERTGGSVSTLTIQRTQQEDSAVYLCASSLGRLPETQYFGPGTRLLVL.

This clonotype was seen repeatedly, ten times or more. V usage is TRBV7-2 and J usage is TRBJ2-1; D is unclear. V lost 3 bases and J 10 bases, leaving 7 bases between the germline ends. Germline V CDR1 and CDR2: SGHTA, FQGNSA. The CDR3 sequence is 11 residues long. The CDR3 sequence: CASSFLYEQFF. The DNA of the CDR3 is TGTGCCAGCAGCTTTCTGTACGAGCAGTTCTTC. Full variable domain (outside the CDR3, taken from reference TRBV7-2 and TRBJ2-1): GAGVSQSPSNKVTEKGKDVELRCDPISGHTALYWYRQSLGQGLEFLIYFQGNSAPDKSGLPSDRFSAERTGGSVSTLTIQRTQQEDSAVYLCASSFLYEQFFGPGTRLTVL.

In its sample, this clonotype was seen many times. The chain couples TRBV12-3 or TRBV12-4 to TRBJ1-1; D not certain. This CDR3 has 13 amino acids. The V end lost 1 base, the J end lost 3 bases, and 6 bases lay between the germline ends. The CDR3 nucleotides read TGTGCCAGCAGTTTAGAGGTGGACACTGAAGCTTTCTTT. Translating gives CASSLEVDTEAFF.

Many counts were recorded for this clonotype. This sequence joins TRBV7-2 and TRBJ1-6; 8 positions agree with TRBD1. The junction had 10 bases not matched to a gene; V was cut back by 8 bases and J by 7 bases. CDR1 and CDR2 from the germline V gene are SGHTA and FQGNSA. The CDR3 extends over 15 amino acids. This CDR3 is CASGLTGGKNSPLHF. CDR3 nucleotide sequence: TGTGCCAGCGGCCTCACAGGGGGTAAGAATTCACCCCTCCACTTT.

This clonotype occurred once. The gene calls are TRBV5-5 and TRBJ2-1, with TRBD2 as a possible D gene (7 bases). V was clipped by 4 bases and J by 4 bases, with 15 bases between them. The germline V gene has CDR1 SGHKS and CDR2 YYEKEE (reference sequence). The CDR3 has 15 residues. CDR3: CASSPAAGAYNEQFF. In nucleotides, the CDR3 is TGTGCCAGCAGCCCGGCCGCGGGGGCGTACAATGAGCAGTTCTTC.

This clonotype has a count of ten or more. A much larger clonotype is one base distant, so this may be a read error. The CDR3: CASSENSGANVLTF. For the CDR3, the DNA is TGTGCCAGCAGTGAAAACTCTGGGGCCAACGTCCTGACTTTC. The chain couples TRBV6-4 to TRBJ2-6; D gene unclear. Trimming cost V 3 bases and J 0 bases, with 3 bases left between them. The CDR3 has 14 amino acids. The germline V gene encodes CDR1 MRHNA and CDR2 SNTAGT.

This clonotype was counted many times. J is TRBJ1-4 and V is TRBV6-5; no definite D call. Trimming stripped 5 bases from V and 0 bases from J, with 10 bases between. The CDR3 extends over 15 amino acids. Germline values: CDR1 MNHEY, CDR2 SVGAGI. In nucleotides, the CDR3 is TGTGCCAGCAGTGCAAGGGATGCAACTAATGAAAAACTGTTTTTT. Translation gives CASSARDATNEKLFF.

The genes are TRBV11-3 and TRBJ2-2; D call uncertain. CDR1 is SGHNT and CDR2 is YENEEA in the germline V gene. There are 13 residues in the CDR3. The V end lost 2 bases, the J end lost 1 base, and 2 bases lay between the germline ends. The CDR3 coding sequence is TGTGCCAGCAGCTTAAGGAACACCGGGGAGCTGTTTTTT. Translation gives CASSLRNTGELFF.